This passage covers 7 T cell receptor beta chains from one sample sequenced in a study of blood T cell repertoires in COVID-19. Assay: immunoSEQ multiplex PCR; the TCRdb copy retains only in-frame clones and omits some. This table holds around 130,000 clones, roughly 85% found once. The sample was peripheral blood. These receptor sequences come from a man aged 50 to 59 with acute or convalescent COVID-19.

V and J are TRBV11-3 and TRBJ2-7; tentative D call: TRBD1 (5 bases). V was pared by 3 bases and J by 0 bases, with 6 bases between. The CDR3 is made up of 13 amino acids. The germline V gene encodes CDR1 SGHNT and CDR2 YENEEA. The CDR3 here is CASSFDSSYEQYF. The CDR3 bases are TGTGCCAGCAGCTTCGACAGCTCCTACGAGCAGTACTTC.

The gene calls are TRBV3-1 (or the pseudogene TRBV3-2) and TRBJ1-1; TRBD1 is a possible D gene (6 bases). There are 14 residues in the CDR3. Trimming stripped 4 bases from V and 7 bases from J, with 16 bases between. From germline, CDR1 is LGHDT and CDR2 YNNKEL (reference sequence). The CDR3 reads CASSPLTGGDEAFF. CDR3 nucleotide sequence: TGTGCCAGCAGCCCCTTGACAGGAGGAGATGAAGCTTTCTTT.

V is TRBV5-1 and J is TRBJ1-1; 8 nucleotides align to TRBD1. Looked up from germline, CDR1 is SGHRS and CDR2 is YFSETQ. The CDR3 sequence is 16 residues long. With 5 bases clipped from V and 2 bases from J, the junction kept 11 bases outside the gene matches. The CDR3 loop reads CASRYDIGTGNTEAFF. The CDR3 nucleotides read TGCGCCAGCAGATATGATATCGGGACAGGTAACACTGAAGCTTTCTTT.

The chain's CDR3 is CASSLLRNSPLHF. As DNA, the CDR3 is TGTGCCAGCAGTCTACTCAGGAATTCACCCCTCCACTTT. This rearrangement joins TRBV27 to TRBJ1-6, with D unresolved. CDR3 size: 13 residues. Trimming pared 5 bases from V and 7 bases from J, leaving 9 bases between. Germline lookup yields CDR1 MNHEY and CDR2 SMNVEV (reference sequence).

The chain combines TRBV5-1 with TRBJ2-2; D is possibly TRBD2 (6 bases). This CDR3 has 15 residues. V lost 0 bases to trimming and J lost 4 bases, with 10 bases between them. Germline V gives CDR1 SGHRS, CDR2 YFSETQ. Here the CDR3 DNA reads TGCGCCAGCAGCTTGGCCGGGAGTCTCACCGGGGAGCTGTTTTTT. Encoded protein: CASSLAGSLTGELFF.

J is TRBJ2-7 and V is TRBV10-3, with a tentative D call TRBD1 (6 bases). Deletions cut 3 bases from V and 1 base from J, with 10 bases between. From germline, CDR1 is ENHRY and CDR2 SYGVKD. The CDR3 length is 14 residues. CDR3 nucleotides: TGTGCCATCAGTGAACGGCAGGGGTCCTACGAGCAGTACTTC. It codes for CAISERQGSYEQYF.

The chain recombines TRBV5-1 with TRBJ2-2; D not certain. Per germline, CDR1 SGHRS and CDR2 YFSETQ. CDR3 length equals 14 residues. V lost 4 bases and J 7 bases, leaving 14 bases between the germline ends. In DNA, the CDR3 is TGCGCCAGCAGCCTCGACACCCCCGGCGGGGAGCTGTTTTTT. Translated, it gives CASSLDTPGGELFF. Combining the CDR3 with reference TRBV5-1 and TRBJ2-2 gives the whole variable domain KAGVTQTPRYLIKTRGQQVTLSCSPISGHRSVSWYQQTPGQGLQFLFEYFSETQRNKGNFPGRFSGRQFSNSRSEMNVSTLELGDSALYLCASSLDTPGGELFFGEGSRLTVL.